These 25 T cell receptor beta chains originate from one sample sequenced in a study of blood T cell repertoires in COVID-19. The repertoire was sequenced with immunoSEQ multiplex PCR; TCRdb's copy has only in-frame clones and lacks some. This sample has 270,000 or so clones; 70% to 90% occur once, and the top ten carry about an eighth. Sequences were obtained from peripheral blood. Receptors were obtained from a woman aged 25-40 years with COVID-19, enrolled during active disease.

The J gene is TRBJ1-6, the V gene TRBV27, with a weak D call TRBD1 (5 bases). Germline V gene data show CDR1 as MNHEY and CDR2 as SMNVEV (reference sequence). The CDR3 has 15 amino acids. The V end was cut by 7 bases, the J end by 2 bases, with 12 bases between. The CDR3 nucleotides are TGTGCCAGCACCCTACAGGCAACCTATAATTCACCCCTCCACTTT. Translating gives CASTLQATYNSPLHF.

V usage is TRBV5-6 and J usage is TRBJ1-6; 8 bases agree with TRBD1. Germline V gene sequence: CDR1 SGHDT, CDR2 YYEEEE. CDR3 length: 18 residues. V was pared by 4 bases and J by 12 bases, with 21 bases of the junction left unmatched. CDR3 region: CASSHISRQGARLLPLHF. CDR3 sequence (DNA): TGTGCCAGCAGCCACATATCACGTCAGGGGGCCCGTCTTCTACCCCTCCACTTT.

CDR3 in amino acids: CSVEARDRGRREQFF. DNA of the CDR3: TGCAGCGTTGAAGCTCGGGACAGGGGGCGGCGAGAGCAGTTCTTC. The rearrangement links TRBV29-1 to TRBJ2-1, with TRBD1 identical over 12 bases. Germline loops: CDR1 SQVTM, CDR2 ANQGSEA. V lost 1 base, J lost 10 bases, and 8 bases stayed unmatched. The CDR3 length is 15 residues.

The chain is built from TRBV30 and TRBJ2-2; D is possibly TRBD2 (6 bases). The CDR3 spans 13 residues. Germline assignment: CDR1 GTSNPN and CDR2 SVGIG (reference sequence). V was cut by 5 bases and J by 3 bases, with 10 bases left in between. The CDR3 protein is CAWLRRDTGELFF. The CDR3 coding sequence is TGTGCCTGGTTGAGGAGGGACACCGGGGAGCTGTTTTTT. Using reference TRBV30 and TRBJ2-2 for the parts outside the CDR3, the full variable domain is SQTIHQWPATLVQPVGSPLSLECTVEGTSNPNLYWYRQAAGRGLQLLFYSVGIGQISSEVPQNLSASRPQDRQFILSSKKLLLSDSGFYLCAWLRRDTGELFFGEGSRLTVL.

The chain is built from TRBV2 and TRBJ2-7; 10 bases agree with TRBD1. Trimming took 5 bases from V and 4 from J; bases not matched to a gene: 8. The germline gives CDR1 SNHLY, CDR2 FYNNEI. The CDR3 contains 15 residues. The DNA of the CDR3 is TGTGCCAGCAGTTCTACTCTGGACAGGGGGTACGAGCAGTACTTC. This codes for CASSSTLDRGYEQYF.

The genes are TRBV9 and TRBJ2-4, with a possible D match to TRBD2 (5 bases). V lost 3 bases and J 7 bases, leaving 14 bases between the germline ends. Looked up from germline, CDR1 is SGDLS and CDR2 is YYNGEE. This CDR3 comprises 14 residues. Here the CDR3 reads CASSGRAGENIQYF. The CDR3 coding sequence is TGTGCCAGCAGCGGCCGGGCCGGGGAGAACATTCAGTACTTC.

The V gene is TRBV19, the J gene TRBJ2-1, with 8 bases matching TRBD2. Germline V CDR1 and CDR2: LNHDA, SQIVND (reference sequence). This CDR3 spans 17 amino acids. Trimming took 7 bases from V and 3 from J; bases not matched to a gene: 14. The CDR3 sequence: CASKEAGGNTLYNEQFF. In nucleotides, the CDR3 is TGTGCCAGTAAGGAGGCGGGGGGTAATACCCTCTACAATGAGCAGTTCTTC.

The chain joins TRBV6-5 to TRBJ2-7, with no clear D. V lost 0 bases and J 4 bases, leaving 13 bases between the germline ends. Germline CDR1 and CDR2: MNHEY and SVGAGI. The CDR3 extends over 15 amino acids. This CDR3 reads CASSYSTQPTYEQYF. CDR3 bases: TGTGCCAGCAGTTACTCGACACAGCCTACTTACGAGCAGTACTTC.

This chain uses TRBV19 with TRBJ2-7, with a tentative D call TRBD2 (6 bases). The CDR3 extends over 13 amino acids. The V gene lost 0 bases and the J gene lost 6 bases, with 9 bases spanning the gap. Germline loops: CDR1 LNHDA, CDR2 SQIVND (reference sequence). CDR3 protein: CASSIDPGGEQYF. CDR3 in DNA: TGTGCCAGTAGTATAGATCCCGGGGGCGAGCAGTACTTC.

V gene TRBV6-5 combines with J gene TRBJ2-7; tentatively, D is TRBD2 (6 bases). This CDR3 is built from 15 residues. Germline lookup yields CDR1 MNHEY and CDR2 SVGAGI. Trimming removed 1 base from V and 3 bases from J, with 13 bases in between. CDR3 loop: CASSYWAGGSYEQYF. The CDR3 DNA sequence: TGTGCCAGCAGTTACTGGGCCGGGGGAAGCTACGAGCAGTACTTC.

The gene calls are TRBV7-2 and TRBJ2-7; TRBD2 is a possible D gene (5 bases). The CDR3 spans 12 residues. CDR1 SGHTA and CDR2 FQGNSA come from the germline V gene. V dropped 4 bases and J dropped 3 bases, with 7 bases sitting between them. Here the CDR3 reads CASSSTSYEQYF. In DNA, the CDR3 is TGTGCCAGCAGCTCAACTAGCTACGAGCAGTACTTC.

There are a few counts of this clone. The rearrangement joins TRBV10-1 to TRBJ1-2, with D tentatively TRBD1 (6 bases). Germline loops: CDR1 WNHNN, CDR2 SYGVQD (reference sequence). This CDR3 region has 15 residues. V lost 0 bases to trimming and J lost 4 bases, with 12 bases between them. In nucleotides, the CDR3 is TGCGCCAGCAGTGAGTCGCCAGGGGCATTCTATGGCTACACCTTC. It is translated as CASSESPGAFYGYTF.

Points on this clone: Within the sample, other DNA sequences also encode this same CDR3. The J gene is TRBJ2-5, the V gene TRBV11-2; D might be TRBD2 (7 bases). Germline lookup yields CDR1 SGHAT and CDR2 FQNNGV. This CDR3 spans 14 amino acids. Trimming cost V 1 base and J 5 bases, with 11 bases left between them. The CDR3 is CASSLAGGQETQYF. The CDR3 bases are TGTGCCAGCAGCTTAGCGGGGGGCCAGGAGACCCAGTACTTC.

This sequence joins TRBV21-1 and TRBJ2-3; TRBD1 is taken as the D call from the table, unchecked against the DNA. TRBV21-1 is marked as a pseudogene. The CDR3 covers 17 residues. The CDR3 region has the DNA TGTGCCAGCAGCAAAAACCCAGGGTCTGAACACACAGATACGCAGTATTTT. This translates into CASSKNPGSEHTDTQYF.

This chain connects TRBV5-1 to TRBJ2-1, with unresolved D. V lost 4 bases to trimming and J lost 5 bases, with 10 bases between them. Germline V gene lookup returns CDR1 SGHRS and CDR2 YFSETQ. The CDR3 is 13 residues long. The CDR3 DNA is TGCGCCAGCAGCCCCCCAGGTCACAATGAGCAGTTCTTC. Amino acids: CASSPPGHNEQFF.

V is TRBV6-5 and J is TRBJ2-7; D not certain. The germline V gene has CDR1 MNHEY and CDR2 SVGAGI. There are 16 residues in the CDR3. The germline V and J ends were trimmed by 0 bases and 2 bases, with 14 bases remaining between them. The CDR3 protein is CASSYSLYQVPYEQYF. In DNA form, the CDR3 reads TGTGCCAGCAGTTACTCGTTGTACCAGGTGCCCTACGAGCAGTACTTC.

This chain connects TRBV7-9 to TRBJ2-5, with unresolved D. V shed 1 base and J shed 9 bases, with 15 bases lying between them. The CDR3 is 14 residues long. Germline V CDR1 and CDR2: SEHNR, FQNEAQ (reference sequence). The CDR3 protein is CASSLEALPAAQYF. In nucleotides, the CDR3 is TGTGCCAGCAGCTTAGAGGCTCTCCCGGCGGCCCAGTACTTC.

The gene calls are TRBV10-1 and TRBJ1-1, with no clear D. The V end was cut by 3 bases, the J end by 3 bases, with 5 bases between. Germline values: CDR1 WNHNN, CDR2 SYGVQD (reference sequence). The CDR3 is made up of 12 amino acids. CDR3 in amino acids: CASSDQDTEAFF. CDR3 nucleotide sequence: TGCGCCAGCAGTGATCAGGACACTGAAGCTTTCTTT.

This chain connects TRBV18 to TRBJ2-1, with 9 bases aligning to TRBD2. CDR1 is KGHSH, CDR2 LQKENI, per germline. The CDR3 runs 20 residues. Trimming took 3 bases from V and 1 from J; bases not matched to a gene: 16. CDR3 sequence (DNA): TGTGCCAGCTCACCCCCCTGGCTAGCGGGGCCACGGAGGTCCTACAATGAGCAGTTCTTC. The encoded protein is CASSPPWLAGPRRSYNEQFF. Filled out from reference TRBV18 and TRBJ2-1, the complete variable domain reads NAGVMQNPRHLVRRRGQEARLRCSPMKGHSHVYWYRQLPEEGLKFMVYLQKENIIDESGMPKERFSAEFPKEGPSILRIQQVVRGDSAAYFCASSPPWLAGPRRSYNEQFFGPGTRLTVL.

V is TRBV14 and J is TRBJ2-7, with 7 bases aligning to TRBD2. The germline CDR1 and CDR2 sequences are SGHDN and FVKESK. Trimming took 3 bases from V and 4 from J; bases not matched to a gene: 3. The CDR3 runs to 13 residues. CDR3 DNA sequence: TGTGCCAGCAGCCAGGGGGGGTCGTACGAGCAGTACTTC. Its translation is CASSQGGSYEQYF.

This clone has only one observation. This rearrangement joins TRBV13 to TRBJ1-2; TRBD1 matches at 8 bases. Germline V gene data show CDR1 as PRHDT and CDR2 as FYEKMQ (reference sequence). The CDR3 loop spans 17 amino acids. The V and J ends lost 2 bases and 4 bases, in that order; junction bases with no gene match: 12. The CDR3 region has the DNA TGTGCCAGCAGCTTATGGGCCGCCAGGGGGCTTATCTATGGCTACACCTTC. This codes for CASSLWAARGLIYGYTF.

The rearrangement uses TRBV28 and TRBJ2-7, with TRBD1 matching 7 bases. Germline-derived CDR1 and CDR2 are MDHEN and SYDVKM. Unmatched junction bases numbered 9, after V lost 2 bases and J lost 2 bases. This CDR3 is built from 16 residues. CDR3 sequence (DNA): TGTGCCAGCAGTTTACCGATTCGACAGGGCCCCTACGAGCAGTACTTC. This translates into CASSLPIRQGPYEQYF.

The chain is built from TRBV6-5 and TRBJ1-6; the D is unclear. The CDR3 extends over 13 amino acids. CDR1 MNHEY and CDR2 SVGAGI come from the germline V gene. With 8 bases removed from V and 0 bases from J, the gap between germline ends came to 5 bases. The CDR3: CASRSSYNSPLHF. In nucleotides, the CDR3 is TGTGCCAGCCGGAGCTCCTATAATTCACCCCTCCACTTT.

This clone turned up a few times. The CDR3, as DNA: TGTGCCAGTAGTGGTGACAGGGGGCTACTGAACACTGAAGCTTTCTTT. As protein: CASSGDRGLLNTEAFF. The chain couples TRBV19 to TRBJ1-1, with 10 bases identical to TRBD1. Per germline, CDR1 LNHDA and CDR2 SQIVND (reference sequence). CDR3 length equals 16 residues. The junction had 6 bases not matched to a gene; V was cut back by 5 bases and J by 0 bases.

The V gene is TRBV19, the J gene TRBJ2-1; D gene ambiguous. This CDR3 comprises 14 residues. V lost 0 bases to trimming and J lost 7 bases, with 10 bases between them. Germline CDR1 is LNHDA and CDR2 is SQIVND (reference sequence). The CDR3 spells CASSIDLEWNEQFF. The DNA of the CDR3 is TGTGCCAGTAGTATAGATCTAGAATGGAATGAGCAGTTCTTC.